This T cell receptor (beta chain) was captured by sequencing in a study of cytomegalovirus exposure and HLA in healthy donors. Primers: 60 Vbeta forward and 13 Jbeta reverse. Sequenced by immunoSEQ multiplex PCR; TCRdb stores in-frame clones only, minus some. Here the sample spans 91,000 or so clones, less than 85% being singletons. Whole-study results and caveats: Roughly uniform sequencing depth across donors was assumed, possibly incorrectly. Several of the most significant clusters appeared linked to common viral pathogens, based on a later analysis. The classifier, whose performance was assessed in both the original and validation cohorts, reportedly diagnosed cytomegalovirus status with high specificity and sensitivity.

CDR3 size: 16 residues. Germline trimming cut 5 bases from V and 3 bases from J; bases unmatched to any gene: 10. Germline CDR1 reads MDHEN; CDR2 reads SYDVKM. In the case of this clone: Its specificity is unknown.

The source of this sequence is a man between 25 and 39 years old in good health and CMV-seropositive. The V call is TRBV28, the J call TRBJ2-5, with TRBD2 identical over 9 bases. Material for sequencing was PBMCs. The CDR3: CASSKRYRLAEETQYF. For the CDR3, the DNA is TGTGCCAGCAGTAAACGGTACCGACTAGCGGAAGAGACCCAGTACTTC.